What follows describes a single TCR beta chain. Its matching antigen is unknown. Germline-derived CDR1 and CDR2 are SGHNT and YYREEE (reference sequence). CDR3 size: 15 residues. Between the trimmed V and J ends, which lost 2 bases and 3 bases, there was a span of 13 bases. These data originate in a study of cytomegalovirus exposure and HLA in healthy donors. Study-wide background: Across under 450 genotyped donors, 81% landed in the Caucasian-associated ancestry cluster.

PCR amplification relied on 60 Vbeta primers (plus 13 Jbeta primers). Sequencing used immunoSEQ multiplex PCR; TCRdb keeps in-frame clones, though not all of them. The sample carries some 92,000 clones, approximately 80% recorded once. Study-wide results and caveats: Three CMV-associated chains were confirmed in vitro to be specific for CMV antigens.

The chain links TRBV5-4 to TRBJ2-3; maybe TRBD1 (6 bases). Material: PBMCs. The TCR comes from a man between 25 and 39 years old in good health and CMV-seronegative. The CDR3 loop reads CASSLRGQGTDTQYF. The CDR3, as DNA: TGTGCCAGCAGCTTAAGAGGCCAGGGGACAGATACGCAGTATTTT. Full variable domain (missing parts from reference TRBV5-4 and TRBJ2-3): ETGVTQSPTHLIKTRGQQVTLRCSSQSGHNTVSWYQQALGQGPQFIFQYYREEENGRGNFPPRFSGLQFPNYSSELNVNALELDDSALYLCASSLRGQGTDTQYFGPGTRLTVL.